These 21 T cell receptor beta chains came from one sample sequenced in a study of CD8 T cells in ankylosing spondylitis. Their antigen targets remain unknown. From the 5' RACE reads, TCRdb called clonotypes with MiXCR, one entry per CDR3 protein. Among just under 550,000 distinct CDR3 sequences listed, roughly 13% were seen once. Regarding the study as a whole: A TCR beta motif made of eight highly homologous variants seemed typical of ankylosing spondylitis blood.

What was sequenced was blood, either unsorted or a sorted T cell fraction (not recorded which). The receptors here all came from a male donor with ankylosing spondylitis.

This clonotype was observed a few times. The chain links TRBV20-1 to TRBJ2-1; 8 bases line up with TRBD2. CDR1 and CDR2 from the germline V gene are DFQATT and SNEGSKA (reference sequence). There are 15 residues in the CDR3. The V and J ends lost 3 bases and 6 bases, in that order; junction bases with no gene match: 10. The CDR3 is CSASSGGRFGNEQFF. CDR3 sequence (DNA): TGCAGTGCTAGTTCGGGAGGGCGGTTTGGCAATGAGCAGTTCTTC.

The chain has TRBV7-2 and TRBJ1-3; D remains unclear. Looked up from germline, CDR1 is SGHTA and CDR2 is FQGNSA. This CDR3 has 16 residues. The V gene lost 1 base and the J gene lost 0 bases, with 10 bases spanning the gap. The CDR3 sequence is CASSLDPSTSGNTIYF. CDR3 in DNA: TGTGCCAGCAGCTTAGACCCATCCACCTCTGGAAACACCATATATTTT.

Ten or more counts support this clonotype. CDR3 residues: CASSLTSGSKETQYF. The CDR3 DNA reads TGTGCCAGCAGTCTCACCTCGGGGAGCAAGGAGACCCAGTACTTC. The rearrangement joins TRBV12-3 or TRBV12-4 to TRBJ2-5; D may be TRBD2 (5 bases). This CDR3 is built from 15 residues. Between the trimmed V and J ends, which lost 5 bases and 5 bases, there was a span of 18 bases.

The chain carries TRBV20-1 and TRBJ1-6, with 8 nucleotides matching TRBD1. The CDR3 loop spans 12 amino acids. The V segment lost 8 bases and the J segment 6 bases; nucleotides outside the gene matches: 3. From germline, CDR1 is DFQATT and CDR2 SNEGSKA (reference sequence). CDR3 residues: CSQGQANSPLHF. The DNA of the CDR3 is TGCAGTCAGGGACAGGCTAATTCACCCCTCCACTTT.

This clonotype was recorded many times. The junction and the germline gene differ at one end; a read error may be behind it. The gene calls are TRBV12-3 or TRBV12-4 and TRBJ2-1; TRBD2 might be the D (7 bases). The CDR3 extends over 15 amino acids. CDR3 DNA: TGCGCCAGCAGCTTGGGGGCGGGAGCCTACAATGAGCAGTTCTTC. Its translation is CASSLGAGAYNEQFF.

Ten or more counts support this clonotype. The chain couples TRBV29-1 to TRBJ2-7; 10 bases are a match to TRBD1. The V segment lost 8 bases and the J segment 6 bases; nucleotides outside the gene matches: 10. The CDR3 length is 13 residues. Germline assignment: CDR1 SQVTM and CDR2 ANQGSEA. The CDR3 is CSTDGTGASEQYF. The CDR3 DNA reads TGCAGCACGGACGGGACAGGGGCTTCCGAGCAGTACTTC.

This clonotype has at least ten counts. J is TRBJ2-3 and V is TRBV20-1; the D gene is possibly TRBD2 (6 bases). Per germline, CDR1 DFQATT and CDR2 SNEGSKA (reference sequence). The CDR3 sequence is 15 residues long. CDR3 residues: CSQKIGGSSTDTQYF. The CDR3 DNA reads as TGCAGCCAAAAAATCGGGGGTTCTAGCACAGATACGCAGTATTTT.

This clonotype has only a few counts. The chain carries TRBV27 and TRBJ2-7, with D possibly being TRBD1 (5 bases). Deletions cut 7 bases from V and 4 bases from J, with 17 bases between. Germline V gene lookup returns CDR1 MNHEY and CDR2 SMNVEV (reference sequence). There are 14 residues in the CDR3. Written as DNA, the CDR3 is TGTGCCAGCACCATGGGTCCAGGGATTTACGAGCAGTACTTC. Its protein product is CASTMGPGIYEQYF.

This clonotype has at least ten counts. The rearrangement joins TRBV20-1 to TRBJ1-2, with a tentative D call TRBD1 (6 bases). Germline V gene lookup returns CDR1 DFQATT and CDR2 SNEGSKA (reference sequence). The CDR3 is 11 amino acids. The CDR3: CSQPWGRGYTF. DNA of the CDR3: TGCTCCCAGCCTTGGGGGCGAGGCTACACCTTC.

This clonotype has just one count. The rearrangement joins TRBV6-1 to TRBJ2-5; the D gene is possibly TRBD2 (6 bases). CDR1 and CDR2 from the germline V gene are MNHNS and SASEGT. V was shortened by 2 bases and J by 5 bases, with 18 bases between the two germline ends. The CDR3 is made up of 16 amino acids. CDR3 bases: TGTGCCAGCAGTGAATACCCGGTTGGGACTCGGGAGACCCAGTACTTC. Its translation: CASSEYPVGTRETQYF.

This clonotype was seen a handful of times. The V and J genes are TRBV6-1 and TRBJ1-5, with D unresolved. Germline V lookup: CDR1 MNHNS, CDR2 SASEGT. The germline V and J ends were trimmed by 7 bases and 0 bases, with 13 bases remaining between them. This CDR3 has 15 residues. CDR3 nucleotides: TGTGCCAGCAAGTGGGAGGACCTTAGCAATCAGCCCCAGCATTTT. Protein sequence: CASKWEDLSNQPQHF.

This clonotype was seen a handful of times. V usage is TRBV29-1 and J usage is TRBJ1-2; D remains ambiguous. CDR1 is SQVTM and CDR2 is ANQGSEA in the germline V gene. The CDR3 totals 11 residues. Trimming took off 7 bases at V and 3 bases at J, with 9 bases between the two ends. The CDR3 spells CSGGEDYGYTF. CDR3 nucleotide sequence: TGCAGCGGTGGAGAGGACTATGGCTACACCTTC.

This clonotype occurred many times. The rearrangement links TRBV12-3 or TRBV12-4 to TRBJ2-1; 8 nucleotides line up with TRBD2. V trimming: 3 bases; J trimming: 8 bases; junction bases outside the gene matches: 9. The CDR3 length is 15 residues. The CDR3 region is CASSFQAGVNDEQFF. The CDR3 nucleotides are TGTGCCAGCAGTTTTCAAGCGGGAGTTAACGATGAGCAGTTCTTC.

This clonotype occurred many times. This rearrangement joins TRBV18 to TRBJ2-1; 7 nucleotides match TRBD1. The V gene end was trimmed by 2 bases and the J gene end by 1 base; junction bases not matched to a gene: 11. CDR1 and CDR2 from the germline V gene are KGHSH and LQKENI. The CDR3 is made up of 18 amino acids. The CDR3 sequence is CASSPGGKGGASYNEQFF. The CDR3 nucleotides read TGTGCCAGCTCACCAGGGGGAAAAGGGGGCGCATCCTACAATGAGCAGTTCTTC.

The chain has TRBV24-1 and TRBJ1-2, with 9 positions matching TRBD1. Germline V gene sequence: CDR1 KGHDR, CDR2 SFDVKD. This CDR3 has 15 residues. V shed 5 bases and J 2 bases; nucleotides not matched to a gene: 5. CDR3 loop: CATSGPDRGNYGYTF. The CDR3 region has the DNA TGTGCCACCAGTGGGCCGGACAGGGGAAACTATGGCTACACCTTC.

At least ten counts were recorded for this clonotype. The rearrangement uses TRBV24-1 and TRBJ2-2; perhaps D is TRBD1 or TRBD2 (5 bases each). The CDR3 is 16 amino acids. V dropped 5 bases and J dropped 0 bases, with 12 bases sitting between them. Germline assignment: CDR1 KGHDR and CDR2 SFDVKD. The CDR3 protein is CATSAPGTANTGELFF. The CDR3 nucleotides read TGTGCCACCAGTGCCCCCGGGACGGCGAACACCGGGGAGCTGTTTTTT.

This clonotype was seen ten or more times. The J gene is TRBJ2-2, the V gene TRBV5-1; possible D gene TRBD2, 5 bases. The CDR3 sequence is 15 residues long. Germline CDR1 reads SGHRS; CDR2 reads YFSETQ. V was clipped by 0 bases and J by 0 bases, with 6 bases between them. The DNA for the CDR3 is TGCGCCAGCAGCTTGGGGACTGCGAACACCGGGGAGCTGTTTTTT. Its protein product is CASSLGTANTGELFF. Based on the CDR3 plus reference TRBV5-1 and TRBJ2-2, the full variable domain is KAGVTQTPRYLIKTRGQQVTLSCSPISGHRSVSWYQQTPGQGLQFLFEYFSETQRNKGNFPGRFSGRQFSNSRSEMNVSTLELGDSALYLCASSLGTANTGELFFGEGSRLTVL.

The chain combines TRBV30 with TRBJ1-6; D ambiguous. Trimming removed 2 bases from V and 8 bases from J, with 13 bases in between. Germline V CDR1 and CDR2: GTSNPN, SVGIG (reference sequence). The CDR3 sequence is 14 residues long. The CDR3 DNA reads TGTGCCTGGAGTTCGGGATTCGGGGATTCACCCCTCCACTTT. It codes for CAWSSGFGDSPLHF.

This chain joins TRBV5-1 and TRBJ2-1; possibly TRBD2 for D (5 bases). With 3 bases removed from V and 5 bases from J, the gap between germline ends came to 18 bases. Germline CDR1 is SGHRS and CDR2 is YFSETQ. This CDR3 is 16 amino acids long. The CDR3 DNA reads as TGCGCCAGCAGCTCCCCTAGAGGGAGCGTCAACAATGAGCAGTTCTTC. It is translated as CASSSPRGSVNNEQFF.

Of note for this clonotype: With a much larger clone just one base away, this may be a read error. The V gene is TRBV20-1, the J gene TRBJ2-1, with D possibly matching TRBD1 (5 bases). The CDR3 is made up of 17 amino acids. Per germline, CDR1 DFQATT and CDR2 SNEGSKA (reference sequence). The CDR3 region has the DNA TGCTGTGCAACCAGGCCCAAGGGGTCCCCCCCCTACAATGAGCAGTTCTTC. As protein: CCATRPKGSPPYNEQFF.

V is TRBV11-1 and J is TRBJ2-1; 13 bases are shared with TRBD2. The CDR3 contains 18 residues. Trimming took 5 bases from V and 4 from J; bases not matched to a gene: 11. Germline-derived CDR1 and CDR2 are SGHAT and FQDESV (reference sequence). The CDR3 sequence is CASSHGLAGVVAYNEQFF. CDR3 coding DNA: TGTGCCAGCAGCCACGGACTAGCGGGAGTGGTTGCGTACAATGAGCAGTTCTTC.